These T cell receptor beta chains were read from a single sample in a study of shared T cell receptors in the human thymus. Here immunoSEQ multiplex PCR was the method, and the copy in TCRdb shows in-frame clones only, minus some. The sample yields under 450,000 clones, roughly 94% seen once. Sequenced material: thymocytes. The receptors originated from a human donor. Each CDR3 is given with its conserved first and last residue. The order of the fields is V gene, clone size, J gene, D gene, CDR3 protein, CDR3 DNA. D genes are given only for firm matches. Clone size is not always given. Where it is, it says once, few, many or a class for expanded clones.

TRBV5-1	-	TRBJ2-2	-	CASSLSQGPTGELFF	TGCGCCAGCAGCTTGTCCCAGGGACCAACCGGGGAGCTGTTTTTT
TRBV7-8	-	TRBJ2-5	TRBD1	CASSFTRDRVRGREETQYF	TGTGCCAGCAGCTTCACTCGGGACAGGGTGAGGGGAAGGGAAGAGACCCAGTACTTC
TRBV6-4	-	TRBJ2-2	-	CASSDSPSNTGELFF	TGTGCCAGCAGTGACTCGCCCTCCAACACCGGGGAGCTGTTTTTT
TRBV4-3	-	TRBJ2-1	TRBD2	CASSQDLGLAGRHEQFF	TGCGCCAGCAGCCAAGACCTGGGACTAGCGGGGAGGCATGAGCAGTTCTTC
TRBV6-1	-	TRBJ2-1	-	CASNSVRGLDNEQFF	TGTGCCAGCAATAGCGTGAGGGGGTTGGACAATGAGCAGTTCTTC
TRBV27	-	TRBJ2-7	-	CASSLSPIPYEQYF	TGTGCCAGCAGTTTATCCCCGATCCCCTACGAGCAGTACTTC
TRBV6-1	-	TRBJ1-1	-	CASSSEGGLSTEAFF	TGTGCCAGCAGTTCGGAAGGGGGTTTGAGCACTGAAGCTTTCTTT
TRBV7-2	-	TRBJ2-3	-	CASSSGGTQPSDTQYF	TGTGCCAGCAGCTCAGGGGGGACCCAGCCGTCAGATACGCAGTATTTT
TRBV28	-	TRBJ2-5	TRBD2	CASSFPPTGTSGRETQYF	TGTGCCAGCAGTTTCCCCCCTACCGGGACTAGCGGTAGAGAGACCCAGTACTTC
TRBV6-1	-	TRBJ1-5	-	CASSEKRGKSNQPQHF	TGTGCCAGCAGTGAAAAGCGGGGGAAAAGCAATCAGCCCCAGCATTTT
TRBV10-1	once	TRBJ2-7	-	CASSGNLGPYEQYF	TGCGCCAGCAGTGGGAACTTGGGACCCTACGAGCAGTACTTC
TRBV10-1	-	TRBJ1-3	TRBD1	CASRQGDSGNTIYF	TGCGCCAGCAGGCAGGGGGACTCTGGAAACACCATATATTTT
TRBV2	-	TRBJ1-4	-	CASKGQLLATNEKLFF	TGTGCCAGCAAGGGGCAGCTTCTTGCAACTAATGAAAAACTGTTTTTT
TRBV6-5	-	TRBJ2-1	TRBD2	CASSRKGGRYNEQFF	TGTGCCAGCAGTCGCAAGGGCGGGAGGTACAATGAGCAGTTCTTC
TRBV25-1	-	TRBJ2-5	TRBD1	CASSGRTGRPRETQYF	TGTGCCAGCAGTGGCCGGACAGGGCGGCCCCGGGAGACCCAGTACTTC
TRBV9	-	TRBJ1-1	TRBD1	CASSTEGQGVNTEAFF	TGTGCCAGCAGCACCGAAGGACAGGGGGTGAACACTGAAGCTTTCTTT
TRBV27	-	TRBJ2-1	-	CASGDIFNNEQFF	TGTGCCAGCGGGGACATTTTCAACAATGAGCAGTTCTTC
TRBV6-4	once	TRBJ2-1	TRBD2	CASSDSSAGGRNEQFF	TGTGCCAGCAGTGACTCTTCAGCGGGAGGGAGGAATGAGCAGTTCTTC
TRBV5-1	-	TRBJ1-1	-	CASSLPRKNPEAEAFF	TGCGCCAGCAGCTTACCCCGTAAGAACCCCGAGGCTGAAGCTTTCTTT
TRBV4-3	-	TRBJ2-1	TRBD2	CASSHRLPRLAGAGEQFF	TGCGCCAGCAGCCACCGACTTCCGAGACTAGCGGGAGCGGGTGAGCAGTTCTTC
TRBV6-9	-	TRBJ2-3	-	CAVGPGRRSTDTQYF	TGTGCCGTCGGCCCAGGACGTCGAAGCACAGATACGCAGTATTTT
TRBV7-9	-	TRBJ2-5	TRBD1	CASSVGGPTGEETQYF	TGTGCCAGCAGCGTAGGGGGCCCTACAGGGGAAGAGACCCAGTACTTC
TRBV4-3	-	TRBJ1-5	-	CASSQDLQGVGQPQHF	TGCGCCAGCAGCCAAGATCTCCAAGGGGTTGGTCAGCCCCAGCATTTT
TRBV29-1	-	TRBJ2-1	TRBD2	CSVGGERGLAGESYNEQFF	TGCAGCGTTGGTGGGGAAAGGGGACTAGCGGGAGAATCCTACAATGAGCAGTTCTTC
TRBV10-1	-	TRBJ2-7	TRBD1	CASSELQGAAYEQYF	TGCGCCAGCAGTGAGTTGCAGGGGGCGGCCTACGAGCAGTACTTC
TRBV28	-	TRBJ2-4	TRBD2	CASSPKTSEFPGYF	TGTGCCAGCAGTCCGAAGACTAGCGAGTTCCCAGGGTACTTC
TRBV2	-	TRBJ1-1	-	CASTPAQRANTEAFF	TGTGCCAGCACCCCGGCTCAGAGGGCCAACACTGAAGCTTTCTTT
TRBV5-6	-	TRBJ1-2	-	CASSLADWDGAGDTF	TGTGCCAGCAGCTTGGCCGATTGGGACGGCGCGGGGGACACCTTC
TRBV7-9	-	TRBJ2-5	-	CASSPVELGETQYF	TGTGCCAGCAGCCCAGTCGAACTGGGGGAGACCCAGTACTTC
TRBV28	once	TRBJ2-2	TRBD1	CASSRIWDSLNTGELFF	TGTGCCAGCAGTCGAATCTGGGACAGCTTAAACACCGGGGAGCTGTTTTTT
TRBV2	-	TRBJ2-1	-	CASSGRYEQFF	TGTGCCAGCAGTGGAAGGTATGAGCAGTTCTTC
TRBV9	-	TRBJ2-7	TRBD2	CASSPTRASGGYEQYF	TGTGCCAGCAGCCCAACTAGGGCTAGCGGAGGCTACGAGCAGTACTTC
TRBV11-2	-	TRBJ2-1	-	CASSLMFSYNEQFF	TGTGCCAGCAGCTTAATGTTCTCCTACAATGAGCAGTTCTTC
TRBV10-1	-	TRBJ2-2	-	CASSPTRPNTGELFF	TGCGCCAGCAGTCCGACTAGACCGAACACCGGGGAGCTGTTTTTT
TRBV15	-	TRBJ1-2	-	CATSQRGGGGYTF	TGTGCCACCAGCCAGAGGGGGGGCGGCGGCTACACCTTC
TRBV7-2	-	TRBJ2-1	-	CASSPGTSSEPNEQFF	TGTGCCAGCAGCCCCGGGACTTCCTCAGAGCCTAATGAGCAGTTCTTC
TRBV27	-	TRBJ2-1	TRBD1	CASIDSGQGYNEQFF	TGTGCCAGCATCGACTCGGGACAGGGGTACAATGAGCAGTTCTTC
TRBV19	-	TRBJ2-7	-	CASSTRPRDTYYEQYF	TGTGCCAGTAGTACCCGCCCACGGGACACTTACTACGAGCAGTACTTC
TRBV5-6	-	TRBJ2-3	TRBD1	CASSRDRVTDTQYF	TGTGCCAGCAGCCGGGACAGGGTCACAGATACGCAGTATTTT
TRBV7-9	-	TRBJ2-1	TRBD1	CASSLDPGTGLTYNEQFF	TGTGCCAGCAGCTTGGATCCTGGGACAGGCCTTACCTACAATGAGCAGTTCTTC
TRBV29-1	-	TRBJ2-3	-	CSVEDSRTRSTDTQYF	TGCAGCGTTGAAGATAGCCGGACACGAAGCACAGATACGCAGTATTTT
TRBV5-1	-	TRBJ1-2	TRBD1	CASSYRQGALYGYTF	TGCGCCAGCAGCTACCGACAGGGGGCCCTATATGGCTACACCTTC
TRBV5-6	-	TRBJ1-1	-	CASSALQGPTTEAFF	TGTGCCAGCAGCGCATTACAGGGCCCGACTACTGAAGCTTTCTTT
TRBV10-3	-	TRBJ1-6	-	CAISGPHLDNSPLHF	TGTGCCATCAGTGGGCCACACCTCGATAATTCACCCCTCCACTTT
TRBV5-1	once	TRBJ1-2	-	CASSSPGNNYGYTF	TGCGCCAGCAGCTCCCCGGGGAATAACTATGGCTACACCTTC
TRBV27	once	TRBJ2-5	-	CASSLVMSGETNETQYF	TGTGCCAGCAGTTTAGTCATGAGCGGTGAGACGAACGAGACCCAGTACTTC
TRBV27	once	TRBJ2-1	-	CASSLEPDLYNEQFF	TGTGCCAGCAGTTTAGAACCAGACCTCTACAATGAGCAGTTCTTC
TRBV4-3	-	TRBJ1-3	-	CASSQEVSRRTDGNTIYF	TGCGCCAGCAGCCAAGAAGTATCTAGGAGGACTGACGGAAACACCATATATTTT
TRBV7-2	-	TRBJ2-5	TRBD2	CASSLFETSGRGSETQYF	TGTGCCAGCAGCTTATTTGAGACTAGCGGGAGGGGCTCAGAGACCCAGTACTTC